Below, 14 T cell receptor beta chains from the same sample are listed, as sequenced in a study of shared clonotypes between healthy human individuals. The table came from immunoSEQ multiplex PCR; TCRdb's copy has only in-frame clones and leaves some out. The sample lists about 2.3 million clones, 90% to 95% seen once, with 0.39% in the top ten. Input material: naive CD4+ T cells from PBMCs. Subset specified: CD45RA+ positively selected. These receptors were obtained from a man younger than 30 in good health. Some clones in this sample may be carry-over from other donors' samples.

A word on this clone: Other nucleotide sequences in the sample specify the same CDR3. The rearrangement links TRBV19 to TRBJ2-3; TRBD1 matches 7 bases. This CDR3 has 15 amino acids. Germline V gene data show CDR1 as LNHDA and CDR2 as SQIVND (reference sequence). V lost 4 bases and J lost 3; bases outside the gene matches: 7. CDR3 residues: CASSTRTGFTDTQYF. The CDR3 DNA reads TGTGCCAGTAGTACTCGGACAGGATTTACAGATACGCAGTATTTT.

This clone was recorded only once. V is TRBV9 and J is TRBJ2-3; 9 positions agree with TRBD2. Germline V gives CDR1 SGDLS, CDR2 YYNGEE. Trimming cost V 4 bases and J 1 base; bases outside gene matches: 10. The CDR3 runs 17 residues. The DNA of the CDR3 is TGTGCCAGCAGCCCTTCCCTAATAGCGGGAGGCACAGATACGCAGTATTTT. It is translated as CASSPSLIAGGTDTQYF.

With regard to this clone: This CDR3 is also generated by other DNA sequences in the sample. V gene TRBV5-1 combines with J gene TRBJ2-7; D gene uncertain. The germline gives CDR1 SGHRS, CDR2 YFSETQ. V shed 0 bases and J shed 0 bases, with 7 bases lying between them. This CDR3 comprises 14 residues. CDR3 bases: TGCGCCAGCAGCTTGGGACCCCGCTCCTACGAGCAGTACTTC. Its translation is CASSLGPRSYEQYF.

The J gene is TRBJ1-2, the V gene TRBV27, with a possible D match to TRBD1 (6 bases). CDR1 is MNHEY and CDR2 is SMNVEV in the germline V gene (reference sequence). The CDR3 has 14 residues. Trimming cost V 6 bases and J 1 base, with 12 bases left between them. The CDR3 DNA is TGTGCCAGCAGGACTGGGGGCCTTAACTATGGCTACACCTTC. Protein: CASRTGGLNYGYTF.

This chain joins TRBV4-2 and TRBJ2-6; 8 nucleotides align to TRBD2. Per germline, CDR1 LGHNA and CDR2 YNFKEQ. CDR3 length: 19 residues. V gave up 5 bases and J gave up 0 bases; unmatched junction bases: 12. CDR3 sequence: CASSDPPTGGSSGANVLTF. Here the CDR3 DNA reads TGTGCCAGCAGCGATCCCCCGACGGGAGGGAGCTCTGGGGCCAACGTCCTGACTTTC.

The chain links TRBV6-6 to TRBJ1-3; perhaps TRBD1 as D (6 bases). This CDR3 has 15 amino acids. V was cut by 3 bases and J by 0 bases, with 9 bases left in between. The germline V gene encodes CDR1 MNHNY and CDR2 SVGAGI (reference sequence). This CDR3 reads CASSYSQGSGNTIYF. In nucleotides, the CDR3 is TGTGCCAGCAGTTATTCACAGGGCTCTGGAAACACCATATATTTT.

Worth noting for this clone: The same CDR3 arises from other DNA sequences in this sample as well. This chain links TRBV18 with TRBJ1-2, with D hard to call. Germline V lookup: CDR1 KGHSH, CDR2 LQKENI. This CDR3 is built from 13 residues. Trimming shortened V by 2 bases and J by 2 bases, and 6 bases separated the two germline ends. The CDR3 loop reads CASSPGGNYGYTF. The CDR3 region has the DNA TGTGCCAGCTCACCAGGAGGGAACTATGGCTACACCTTC.

J is TRBJ2-5 and V is TRBV6-6; D might be TRBD1 (6 bases). Germline CDR1 and CDR2: MNHNY and SVGAGI (reference sequence). The V and J ends lost 0 bases and 5 bases respectively, with 16 bases between them. CDR3 length equals 16 residues. CDR3 sequence (DNA): TGTGCCAGCAGTTACTCGTCCGGCAGGGGAAGCGAGACCCAGTACTTC. This translates into CASSYSSGRGSETQYF.

Note on this clone: Other DNA sequences in the sample encode the same CDR3. The chain is built from TRBV5-1 and TRBJ2-7; 9 bases line up with TRBD1. Germline lookup yields CDR1 SGHRS and CDR2 YFSETQ. V was clipped by 4 bases and J by 3 bases; unmatched bases: 8. The CDR3 runs to 15 residues. Written as DNA, the CDR3 is TGCGCCAGCAGCACCGGGACAGGGCTTAGCTACGAGCAGTACTTC. Translating it yields CASSTGTGLSYEQYF.

V gene TRBV4-3 combines with J gene TRBJ1-1; D call uncertain. Per germline, CDR1 LGHNA and CDR2 YSLEER. V lost 0 bases, J lost 3 bases, and 11 bases lay in between. This CDR3 spans 15 amino acids. The CDR3 DNA sequence: TGCGCCAGCAGCCAAGATATGGGTTTCTACACTGAAGCTTTCTTT. This encodes CASSQDMGFYTEAFF.

The chain joins TRBV4-3 to TRBJ2-3; 9 nucleotides line up with TRBD2. The germline CDR1 and CDR2 sequences are LGHNA and YSLEER. Trimming cost V 1 base and J 1 base; bases outside gene matches: 9. This CDR3 spans 18 amino acids. CDR3 in amino acids: CASSQARGLAGGTDTQYF. The CDR3 region has the DNA TGCGCCAGCAGCCAAGCCAGGGGACTAGCTGGAGGCACAGATACGCAGTATTTT.

The rearrangement uses TRBV5-4 and TRBJ2-7; D may correspond to TRBD1 or TRBD2 (5 bases each). CDR1 SGHNT and CDR2 YYREEE come from the germline V gene (reference sequence). The V gene lost 4 bases and the J gene lost 9 bases, with 14 bases spanning the gap. The CDR3 has 12 amino acids. The CDR3 loop reads CASSGDGFGQYF. CDR3 DNA: TGTGCCAGCAGCGGGGACGGCTTCGGGCAGTACTTC.

The gene calls are TRBV2 and TRBJ2-1, with a tentative D call TRBD2 (5 bases). Trimming stripped 8 bases from V and 0 bases from J, with 14 bases between. Germline lookup yields CDR1 SNHLY and CDR2 FYNNEI. The CDR3 is made up of 15 amino acids. For the CDR3, the DNA is TGTGCCAGCGGCGGCGGGCTGAGCTCCTACAATGAGCAGTTCTTC. Its protein is CASGGGLSSYNEQFF.

The DNA of the CDR3 is TGTGCCAGCAGCTTTAATCCCGACAGGGTTGCAGATACGCAGTATTTT. It specifies CASSFNPDRVADTQYF. The chain recombines TRBV7-9 with TRBJ2-3, with 7 bases identical to TRBD1. With 3 bases clipped from V and 4 bases from J, the junction kept 10 bases outside the gene matches. The CDR3 spans 16 residues. Germline values: CDR1 SEHNR, CDR2 FQNEAQ (reference sequence).